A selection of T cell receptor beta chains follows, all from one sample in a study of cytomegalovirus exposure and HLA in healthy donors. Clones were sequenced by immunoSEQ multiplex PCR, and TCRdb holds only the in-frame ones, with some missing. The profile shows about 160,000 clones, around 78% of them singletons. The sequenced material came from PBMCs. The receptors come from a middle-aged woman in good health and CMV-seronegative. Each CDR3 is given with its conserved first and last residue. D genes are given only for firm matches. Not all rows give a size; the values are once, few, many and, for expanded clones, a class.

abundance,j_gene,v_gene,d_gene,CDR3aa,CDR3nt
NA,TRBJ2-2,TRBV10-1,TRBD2,CAVEGVGLAGNTGELFF,TGCGCCGTCGAGGGGGTCGGACTAGCGGGAAACACCGGGGAGCTGTTTTTT
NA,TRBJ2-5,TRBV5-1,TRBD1,CASSQIPGGQETQYF,TGCGCCAGCAGCCAAATCCCAGGGGGCCAAGAGACCCAGTACTTC
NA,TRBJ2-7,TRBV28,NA,CASSLPVKNEQYF,TGTGCCAGCAGTTTACCGGTCAAAAACGAGCAGTACTTC
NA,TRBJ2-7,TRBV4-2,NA,CASSQESSPPYEQYF,TGTGCCAGCAGCCAAGAGAGTAGCCCCCCTTACGAGCAGTACTTC
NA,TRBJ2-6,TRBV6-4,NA,CASQGPQPSGANVLTF,TGTGCCAGCCAGGGGCCCCAGCCCTCTGGGGCCAACGTCCTGACTTTC
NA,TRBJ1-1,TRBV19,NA,CASSGEKGDTEAFF,TGTGCCAGTAGTGGGGAAAAAGGGGACACTGAAGCTTTCTTT
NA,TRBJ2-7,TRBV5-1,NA,CASSLDSEDEQYF,TGCGCCAGCAGCTTGGATTCAGAGGACGAGCAGTACTTC
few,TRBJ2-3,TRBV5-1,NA,CASSRDTDTQYF,TGCGCCAGCAGCCGGGACACAGATACGCAGTATTTT
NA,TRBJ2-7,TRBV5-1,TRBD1,CASSPGQADYEQYF,TGCGCCAGCAGCCCCGGACAGGCCGACTACGAGCAGTACTTC
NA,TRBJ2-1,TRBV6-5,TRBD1,CASIPDRGGNEQFF,TGTGCCAGCATCCCGGACAGGGGTGGCAATGAGCAGTTCTTC
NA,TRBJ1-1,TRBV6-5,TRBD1,CASSYQGGSREAFF,TGTGCCAGCAGTTACCAGGGGGGTAGCCGTGAAGCTTTCTTT
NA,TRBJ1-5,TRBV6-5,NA,CASSRDTDQPQHF,TGTGCCAGCAGTCGGGACACTGATCAGCCCCAGCATTTT
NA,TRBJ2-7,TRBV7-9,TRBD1,CASSSQGAAYEQYF,TGTGCCAGCAGTTCACAGGGGGCGGCCTACGAGCAGTACTTC
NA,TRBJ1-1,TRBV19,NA,CASSSDRPNTEAFF,TGTGCCAGTAGTTCCGACAGGCCGAACACTGAAGCTTTCTTT
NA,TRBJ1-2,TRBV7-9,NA,CASSLGGREGNGYTF,TGTGCCAGCAGCTTAGGAGGCAGGGAAGGCAATGGCTACACCTTC
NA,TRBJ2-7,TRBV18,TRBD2,CASSLGTSGTNEQYF,TGTGCCAGCTCACTCGGGACTAGCGGAACGAACGAGCAGTACTTC
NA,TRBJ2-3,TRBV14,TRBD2,CASSPRTSGRTDTQYF,TGTGCCAGCAGCCCTAGGACTAGCGGGAGGACAGATACGCAGTATTTT
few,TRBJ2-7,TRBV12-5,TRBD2,CASGLLGGVREVDEQYF,TGTGCTAGTGGTCTCCTCGGGGGGGTCCGTGAGGTGGACGAGCAGTACTTC
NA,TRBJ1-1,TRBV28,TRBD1,CASSLLDRELTEAFF,TGTGCCAGCAGTTTATTAGACAGGGAGCTAACTGAAGCTTTCTTT
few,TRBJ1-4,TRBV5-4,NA,CASSQGGEGEKLFF,TGTGCCAGCAGTCAGGGTGGGGAAGGGGAAAAACTGTTTTTT
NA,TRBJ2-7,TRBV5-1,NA,CASRSGASYEQYF,TGCGCCAGCAGAAGTGGGGCTTCCTACGAGCAGTACTTC
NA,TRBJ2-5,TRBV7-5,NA,CARSFVSGGGETQYF,TGTGCCAGAAGCTTTGTGTCGGGAGGGGGTGAGACCCAGTACTTC
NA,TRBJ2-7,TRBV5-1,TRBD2,CASSLGQREGEQYF,TGCGCCAGCAGCTTGGGCCAGCGGGAGGGCGAGCAGTACTTC
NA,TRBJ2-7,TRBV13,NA,CASTLTGSPIYEQYF,TGTGCCAGCACCCTGACAGGCAGCCCGATCTACGAGCAGTACTTC
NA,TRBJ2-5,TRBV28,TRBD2,CASSSRRLAQEETQYF,TGTGCCAGCAGTTCCCGGCGACTAGCTCAGGAAGAGACCCAGTACTTC
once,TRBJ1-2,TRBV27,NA,CASSLRGGNYGYTF,TGTGCCAGCAGTTTGAGAGGGGGTAACTATGGCTACACCTTC
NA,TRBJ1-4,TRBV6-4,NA,CASSDGPDEKLFF,TGTGCCAGCAGTGATGGGCCGGATGAAAAACTGTTTTTT
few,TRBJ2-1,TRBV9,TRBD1,CASSPRQGMGNEQFF,TGTGCCAGCAGCCCCAGACAGGGGATGGGGAATGAGCAGTTCTTC
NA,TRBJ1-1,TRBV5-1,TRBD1,CASRPGQTNTEAFF,TGCGCCAGCAGACCGGGACAGACGAACACTGAAGCTTTCTTT
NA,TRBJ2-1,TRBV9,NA,CASSPTSPYNEQFF,TGTGCCAGCAGCCCTACCTCCCCCTACAATGAGCAGTTCTTC
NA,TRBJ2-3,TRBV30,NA,CAWSVRGRDTQYF,TGTGCCTGGAGTGTACGGGGGAGGGATACGCAGTATTTT
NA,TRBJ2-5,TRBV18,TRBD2,CASSPPGGSQETQYF,TGTGCCAGCTCACCACCAGGCGGGAGCCAAGAGACCCAGTACTTC
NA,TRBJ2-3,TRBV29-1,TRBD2,CSVAGTGLARADTQYF,TGCAGCGTTGCAGGAACGGGACTAGCGAGGGCAGATACGCAGTATTTT
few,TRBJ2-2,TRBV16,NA,CASSQRAGTAGELFF,TGTGCCAGCAGCCAACGGGCAGGGACTGCCGGGGAGCTGTTTTTT
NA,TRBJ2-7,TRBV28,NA,CASSLSPLEYGSYEQYF,TGTGCCAGCAGTTTAAGCCCGTTGGAGTACGGCTCCTACGAGCAGTACTTC
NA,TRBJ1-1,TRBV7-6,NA,CASSPKGLLNTEAFF,TGTGCCAGCAGCCCAAAGGGACTTTTGAACACTGAAGCTTTCTTT
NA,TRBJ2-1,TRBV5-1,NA,CASSLGVPSYNEQFF,TGCGCCAGCAGCTTAGGGGTTCCGTCCTACAATGAGCAGTTCTTC
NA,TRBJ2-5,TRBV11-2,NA,CASTRRQGRETQYF,TGTGCCAGCACCCGTAGGCAGGGCCGAGAGACCCAGTACTTC
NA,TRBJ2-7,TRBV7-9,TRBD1,CASDRGPPGEQYF,TGTGCCAGCGACAGGGGGCCCCCGGGGGAGCAGTACTTC
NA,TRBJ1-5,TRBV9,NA,CASSVDGRVNQPQHF,TGTGCCAGCAGCGTAGATGGCAGGGTCAATCAGCCCCAGCATTTT
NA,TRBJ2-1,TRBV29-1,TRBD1,CSVVRDRGNEQFF,TGCAGCGTTGTCCGTGACAGGGGGAATGAGCAGTTCTTC
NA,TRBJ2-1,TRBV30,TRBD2,CAWSLGGRWNEQFF,TGTGCCTGGAGTCTGGGCGGGAGGTGGAATGAGCAGTTCTTC
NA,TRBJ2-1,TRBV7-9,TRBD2,CASSSLAGAYNEQFF,TGTGCCAGCAGCTCACTAGCGGGAGCTTACAATGAGCAGTTCTTC
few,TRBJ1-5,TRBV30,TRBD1,CASSTGSNQPQHF,TGTGCCTCCTCGACAGGGTCAAATCAGCCCCAGCATTTT
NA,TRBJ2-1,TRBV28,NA,CASSLGGPSYNEQFF,TGTGCCAGCAGTCTCGGAGGGCCTTCCTACAATGAGCAGTTCTTC
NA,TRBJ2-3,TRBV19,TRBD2,CASSSVAGTTDTQYF,TGTGCCAGTAGTTCGGTAGCGGGAACCACAGATACGCAGTATTTT
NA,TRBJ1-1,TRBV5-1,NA,CASSFRGTNTEAFF,TGCGCCAGCAGCTTTAGGGGTACCAACACTGAAGCTTTCTTT
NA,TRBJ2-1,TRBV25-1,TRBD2,CASSEFGRDEQFF,TGTGCCAGCAGTGAATTTGGGAGGGATGAGCAGTTCTTC
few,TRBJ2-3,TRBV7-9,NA,CASSLFQTGNTDTQYF,TGTGCCAGCAGCTTATTTCAAACAGGGAACACAGATACGCAGTATTTT
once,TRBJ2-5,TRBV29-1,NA,CSVSDPKGETQYF,TGCAGCGTCTCAGACCCAAAGGGGGAGACCCAGTACTTC
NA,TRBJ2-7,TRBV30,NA,CAWIGDSPYEQYF,TGTGCCTGGATCGGGGACTCGCCCTACGAGCAGTACTTC